Below, one TCR beta chain is given with its context. The antigen is unknown. The data derive from a study of cytomegalovirus exposure and HLA in healthy donors. Study results and caveats: TCR beta V- and J-gene trimming was later associated with a missense DCLRE1C variant. TCR beta chains numbering some 150 were designated cytomegalovirus-associated.

J gave up 0 bases and V 8 bases, and 5 bases lay outside the gene matches. Looked up from germline, CDR1 is SNHLY and CDR2 is FYNNEI. The CDR3 extends over 14 amino acids. PCR involved 60 Vbeta and 13 Jbeta primers. Assay used: immunoSEQ multiplex PCR; TCRdb lists only in-frame clones, some missing. The sample includes about 100,000 clones, roughly three quarters of them seen just once. The material sequenced was PBMCs. V usage is TRBV2 and J usage is TRBJ1-1; 8 bases map to TRBD1. The receptor's source is a man between 40 and 49 years old in good health and CMV-seronegative. Here the CDR3 reads CASWQGALNTEAFF. In DNA form, the CDR3 reads TGTGCCAGCTGGCAGGGGGCGTTGAACACTGAAGCTTTCTTT.